This T cell receptor (beta chain) was sequenced for a study of control samples from healthy donors and cancer patients. Generated by immunoSEQ multiplex PCR, the TCRdb table keeps only in-frame clones and is missing some. This table has around 140,000 clones, more than 85% appearing once. Germline CDR1 SEHNR, CDR2 FQNEAQ (reference sequence). The CDR3 has 16 residues. Trimming took 1 base from V and 1 from J; bases not matched to a gene: 3. This TCR was sampled from a man younger than 40 in good health. The sequenced sample was blood. The V and J genes are TRBV7-9 and TRBJ1-5; 8 bases match TRBD1. This CDR3 is CASSLVQGESNQPQHF. The CDR3 bases are TGTGCCAGCAGCTTAGTACAGGGGGAAAGCAATCAGCCCCAGCATTTT.